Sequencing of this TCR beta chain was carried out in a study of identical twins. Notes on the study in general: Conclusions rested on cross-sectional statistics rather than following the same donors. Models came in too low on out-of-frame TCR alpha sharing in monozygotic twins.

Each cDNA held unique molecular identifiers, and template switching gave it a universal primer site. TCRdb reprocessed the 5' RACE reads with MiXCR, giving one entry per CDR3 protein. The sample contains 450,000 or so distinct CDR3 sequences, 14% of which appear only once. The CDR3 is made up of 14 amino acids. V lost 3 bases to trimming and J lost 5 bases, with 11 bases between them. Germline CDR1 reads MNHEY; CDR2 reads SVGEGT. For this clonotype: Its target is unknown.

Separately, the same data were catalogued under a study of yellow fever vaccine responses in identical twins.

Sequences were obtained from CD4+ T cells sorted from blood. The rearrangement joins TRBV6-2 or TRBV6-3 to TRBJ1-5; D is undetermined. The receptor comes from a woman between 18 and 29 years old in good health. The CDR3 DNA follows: TGTGCCAGCAGTTATCTGACAACAGATCAGCCCCAGCATTTT. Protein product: CASSYLTTDQPQHF.